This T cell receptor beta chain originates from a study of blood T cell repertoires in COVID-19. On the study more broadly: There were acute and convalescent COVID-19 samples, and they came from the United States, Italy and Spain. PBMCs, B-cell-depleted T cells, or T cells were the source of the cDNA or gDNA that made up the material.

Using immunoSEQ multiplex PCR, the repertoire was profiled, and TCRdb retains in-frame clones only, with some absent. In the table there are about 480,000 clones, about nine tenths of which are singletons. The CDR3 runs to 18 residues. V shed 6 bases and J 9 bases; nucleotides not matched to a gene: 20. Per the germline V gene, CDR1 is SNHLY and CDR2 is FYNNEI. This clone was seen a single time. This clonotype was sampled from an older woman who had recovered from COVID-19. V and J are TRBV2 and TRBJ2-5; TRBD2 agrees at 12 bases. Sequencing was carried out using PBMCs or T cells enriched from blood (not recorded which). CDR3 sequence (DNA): TGTGCCAGCAGCCCCACTAGCGGGGGGACCATTTCAAGAAGGGCCCAGTACTTC. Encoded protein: CASSPTSGGTISRRAQYF.